Listed below are T cell receptor beta chains from one sample, sequenced in a study of blood T cells in healthy people across ages. TCRdb re-analysed the 5' RACE reads in MiXCR, keeping a single row per CDR3 protein. The table records about 500,000 distinct CDR3 sequences, more than 20% of them present only once. The data were also submitted as part of a second study, on T cells of mothers and their children.

Source material: blood. The origin of the receptors is a boy aged 5-17 years in good health. The conserved cysteine and the conserved F or W are not part of the CDR3 here.

v_gene	j_gene	CDR3aa
TRBV7-9	TRBJ2-5	ASSSSNRTVGQETQY
TRBV2	.	ASSELFWEQF
TRBV7-2	TRBJ2-5	ASSLVSSGVQGETQY
TRBV10-2	TRBJ2-7	ASSGPQGAAYEQY
TRBV6-5	TRBJ2-3	ASSYSGLAGGPDLTDTQY
TRBV27	TRBJ2-2	ASSLSVGFAGELF
TRBV14	TRBJ2-1	AGSQMGGASNEQF
TRBV7-2	.	ASSPSGQGMYEQY
TRBV10-3	TRBJ2-1	AISESTAANEQF
TRBV20-1	TRBJ1-2	SARRGQGDYGYT
TRBV11-2	TRBJ2-7	ASSLDPLRVEFYEQY
TRBV18	TRBJ2-7	ASSTDRVGEQY
TRBV4-3	TRBJ2-1	ASSQGWGASYNEQF
TRBV7-2	TRBJ2-7	ASSSIMDSSYEQY
TRBV9	TRBJ2-7	ASSPQVGQGLYEQY
TRBV6-6	TRBJ2-7	ASSPLSIGSSWEQY
TRBV28	TRBJ1-2	ASSWTASYT
TRBV7-2	TRBJ2-5	ASRLTTSGFETQY
TRBV29-1	TRBJ2-7	SVEFSGGTYEQY
TRBV12-3/TRBV12-4	TRBJ2-4	ASSPLIAKNIQY
TRBV11-2	.	ASSLGLLLDRVRGEQY
TRBV2	TRBJ2-3	ASSVSGRDTQY
TRBV4-1	TRBJ2-7	ASSQEDRGLREQY
TRBV13	TRBJ1-2	ASSLGLAGHYGYT
TRBV20-1	TRBJ1-2	SAVKGAAGYT
TRBV28	TRBJ2-3	ASRPRDSDVPDTQY
TRBV2	TRBJ2-1	ASGGRGRVHEQF
TRBV3-1	TRBJ1-2	ASSSVLGASGYT
TRBV28	TRBJ2-7	ATEGGNLGDTYEQY
TRBV7-2	TRBJ2-7	ASSLAPSDSSYEQY
TRBV7-9	TRBJ1-2	ASSWTGTEGYT
TRBV7-9	TRBJ1-2	ASSLARTDINYGYT
TRBV20-1	TRBJ2-7	SARVGGVDYEQY
TRBV20-1	TRBJ2-5	SARDAAAGLLRTQY
TRBV12-3/TRBV12-4	TRBJ2-7	ASSLWQGPYEQY
TRBV29-1	TRBJ2-7	AYKGQDLYEQY